This T cell receptor (beta chain) was identified in a study of blood T cell repertoires in COVID-19. Study as a whole: Both acute and convalescent COVID-19 samples were obtained from the United States, Italy and Spain. Sources were T cells, B-cell-depleted T cells, or PBMCs; the material itself was cDNA or gDNA.

The ends were cut back, 6 bases at V and 6 bases at J, with 26 bases in the middle. The germline V gene has CDR1 MNHNY and CDR2 SVGAGI (reference sequence). This CDR3 has 18 residues. The authors' processing: Amplification with reference gene primers provided the estimates of nucleated cell counts. TCRdb's copy holds only in-frame clones and misses some; the assay was immunoSEQ multiplex PCR. The DNA was the basis for D and trimming; V, J and clone size are from that table. The sample shows around 50,000 clones, 88% of them seen only once. Sample: peripheral blood. The TCR was taken from a man aged 50-60 years with active COVID-19. The chain combines TRBV6-6 with TRBJ2-2, with D possibly being TRBD1 (6 bases). Written as DNA, the CDR3 is TGTGCCAGCAGCCGAAGAAGAGGGAACAGGGATGGGTCCGGGGAGCTGTTTTTT. Translation: CASSRRRGNRDGSGELFF.